A few counts support the clone carrying this T cell receptor beta chain. Antigen specificity is unknown. Library preparation (for TCRbeta) was performed with unique molecular identifiers. Using its own MiXCR run on the PCR reads, TCRdb lists one record per CDR3 protein. Of approximately 82,000 distinct CDR3 sequences in the sample, around 15% were seen once. The source of the sample is a study of T-cell reconstitution after alpha-beta-depleted transplantation in children. Regarding the study as a whole: It was newly produced T cells that mostly accounted for T-cell counts and diversity one year after transplant. Two months or so post-transplant, alpha-beta T cells reportedly derived from several hundred expanded graft clones.

The TCR sequence derives from a male patient aged 2 to 10 who had a stem cell transplant for acute lymphoblastic leukemia, so the T cells may come from the graft donor. Sequenced here: PBMCs, mostly from graft donor cells, sampled 180 days after TCRalphabeta/CD19-depleted stem cell transplant.

The chain's CDR3 is CASSFQSGGAIEQFF. For the CDR3, the DNA is TGTGCCAGCAGCTTTCAAAGCGGGGGGGCTATAGAGCAGTTCTTC. The chain uses TRBV12-3 or TRBV12-4 and TRBJ2-1; 10 bases align to TRBD2. V gave up 6 bases and J gave up 10 bases; unmatched junction bases: 12. The CDR3 length is 15 residues.